This TCR beta chain was recorded in a study of T cell responses to AZD1222 COVID-19 vaccine. About this clone itself: Antigen unknown.

Study findings and constraints: Spike-wide coverage was observed for vaccine-associated CD4 TCRs, with dominant responses at 160-218 and 743-854.

The CDR3 runs to 16 residues. Germline V gives CDR1 MDHEN, CDR2 SYDVKM. The V end lost 1 base, the J end lost 5 bases, and 17 bases lay between the germline ends. Clones were read by immunoSEQ multiplex PCR, and TCRdb kept only the in-frame ones, dropping some. The sample lists about 150,000 clones, 94% seen once, with over 0.95% in the top ten. The sample in question was peripheral blood, obtained on day 0 of AZD1222 vaccination. The chain couples TRBV28 to TRBJ1-1; no reliable D call. This receptor was taken from an adult in good health. CDR3 amino acids: CASSLLVQAPVTEAFF. Here the CDR3 DNA reads TGTGCCAGCAGTTTATTGGTTCAGGCCCCAGTAACTGAAGCTTTCTTT.